This TCR beta chain was found in a study of cytomegalovirus exposure and HLA in healthy donors. About this clone itself: Its specificity is not known.

Germline V lookup: CDR1 MNHNY, CDR2 SVGAGI (reference sequence). The junction had 4 bases not matched to a gene; V was cut back by 6 bases and J by 3 bases. CDR3 length equals 14 residues. 60 Vbeta and 13 Jbeta primers were used in PCR. Sequencing was performed with immunoSEQ multiplex PCR; in TCRdb, only in-frame clones are kept and a portion is missing. The table lists around 97,000 clones, approximately 85% of them singletons, with around 5.2% in the top ten. Study results and caveats: An analysis done earlier found most TCR beta V segments productive about 90% or about 30% of the time. Reportedly, TCR beta sequences accurately predicted HLA-A and HLA-B alleles in most subjects.

This receptor was taken from a middle-aged man in good health and CMV-seropositive. This chain joins TRBV6-6 and TRBJ2-3; 9 positions match TRBD1. The sequenced material came from PBMCs. The CDR3 DNA follows: TGTGCCAGCAGGCAACAGGGGGCGACAGATACGCAGTATTTT. Translating gives CASRQQGATDTQYF.